The 21 T cell receptor beta chains presented below share a single source sample, sequenced in a study of CD8+ T cells in alopecia areata. Reverse transcription of extracted RNA yielded cDNA, which provided the sequencing template. TCRdb's table, derived via immunoSEQ multiplex PCR, lists solely in-frame clones and lacks some. This table has around 80,000 clones, roughly half appearing once. Specimen: NKG2D-high CD8+ T cells sorted from blood. These receptors all come from a human donor with alopecia areata.

As for this clone: Its ends do not fully match the called genes, so a read error is possible. Other DNA sequences in the sample encode the same CDR3. The V and J genes are TRBV30 and TRBJ1-2, with a tentative D call TRBD1 (5 bases). CDR1 is GTSNPN and CDR2 is SVGIG in the germline V gene (reference sequence). This CDR3 comprises 15 residues. CDR3 DNA sequence: TGTGCCTGGAGCCCTGGGGTCCTCACAACATGGGGCTACACCTTT. It encodes CAWSPGVLTTWGYTF.

The gene calls are TRBV6-5 and TRBJ2-1; 9 nucleotides agree with TRBD1. CDR1 and CDR2 from the germline V gene are MNHEY and SVGAGI. After removal of 4 bases from V and 4 bases from J, the junction contained 2 bases not matched to a gene. The CDR3 runs to 14 residues. CDR3 protein: CASSSGQGYNEQFF. The CDR3 DNA follows: TGTGCCAGCAGTTCCGGACAGGGGTACAATGAGCAGTTCTTC.

This clone was counted a few times. The chain joins TRBV2 to TRBJ2-1; D may be TRBD2 (6 bases). This CDR3 comprises 12 residues. The germline V and J ends were trimmed by 3 bases and 10 bases, with 10 bases remaining between them. Germline V gives CDR1 SNHLY, CDR2 FYNNEI. CDR3 in amino acids: CASSESGPEQFF. The CDR3 DNA sequence: TGTGCCAGCAGTGAGAGCGGGCCCGAGCAGTTCTTC.

This clone was seen a single time. This chain joins TRBV13 and TRBJ2-5; TRBD2 agrees at 13 bases. The CDR3 sequence is 16 residues long. The J segment lost 4 bases and the V segment lost 5 bases, leaving 7 bases of the junction unmatched. Per germline, CDR1 PRHDT and CDR2 FYEKMQ (reference sequence). CDR3 loop: CASSDGLAGVRETQYF. The CDR3 bases are TGTGCCAGCAGCGATGGACTAGCGGGAGTTAGAGAGACCCAGTACTTC.

This rearrangement joins TRBV15 to TRBJ1-2, with D possibly TRBD1 on 6 matching bases. V gave up 8 bases and J gave up 6 bases, with 13 bases separating them. The germline V gene encodes CDR1 LNHNV and CDR2 YYDKDF (reference sequence). The CDR3 is made up of 12 amino acids. The CDR3 protein is CATGGHLNGYTF. The CDR3 nucleotides are TGTGCCACCGGGGGGCATCTCAATGGCTACACCTTC.

This clone showed up just a few times. This sequence joins TRBV15 and TRBJ2-7; perhaps TRBD2 as D (7 bases). The V gene's germline CDR1 is LNHNV and CDR2 YYDKDF (reference sequence). The V end was cut by 5 bases, the J end by 2 bases, with 13 bases between. This CDR3 is 14 amino acids long. The CDR3 reads CATSPGGPTYEQYF. The CDR3 coding sequence is TGTGCCACCAGCCCCGGGGGGCCGACCTACGAGCAGTACTTC.

The chain uses TRBV2 and TRBJ1-5; D gene uncertain. The CDR3 spans 13 residues. In germline, CDR1 is SNHLY, CDR2 FYNNEI. Trimming shortened V by 5 bases and J by 0 bases, and 5 bases separated the two germline ends. The CDR3, as DNA: TGTGCCAGCAGTAGGTCTAGCAATCAGCCCCAGCATTTT. It is translated as CASSRSSNQPQHF.

For the CDR3, the DNA is TGTGCCAGCAGCCTAAGGGGAGCTGAGGTAGCGGTGGGTGAGACCCAGTACTTC. Protein sequence: CASSLRGAEVAVGETQYF. This chain uses TRBV5-7 with TRBJ2-5, with D possibly TRBD2 on 6 matching bases. TRBV5-7 carries the ORF label, with uncertain function. The CDR3 is 18 amino acids. The V and J ends lost 4 bases and 5 bases respectively, with 27 bases between them.

The genes are TRBV7-9 and TRBJ1-5, with TRBD1 matching 7 bases. Germline CDR1 SEHNR, CDR2 FQNEAQ (reference sequence). The CDR3 has 15 amino acids. The V gene end was trimmed by 4 bases and the J gene end by 3 bases; junction bases not matched to a gene: 6. The CDR3 here is CASSSFDRVNQPQHF. CDR3 nucleotide sequence: TGTGCCAGCAGCTCCTTTGACAGGGTCAATCAGCCCCAGCATTTT.

This clone was observed a single time. J is TRBJ2-5 and V is TRBV7-9; 8 positions match TRBD2. CDR1 and CDR2 from the germline V gene are SEHNR and FQNEAQ (reference sequence). The CDR3 runs to 15 residues. V shed 5 bases and J 4 bases; nucleotides not matched to a gene: 9. CDR3: CASSPGLASGETQYF. As DNA, the CDR3 is TGTGCCAGCAGCCCCGGACTAGCCTCGGGAGAGACCCAGTACTTC. The variable domain in full, with the rest retrieved from reference TRBV7-9 and TRBJ2-5, is DTGVSQNPRHKITKRGQNVTFRCDPISEHNRLYWYRQTLGQGPEFLTYFQNEAQLEKSRLLSDRFSAERPKGSFSTLEIQRTEQGDSAMYLCASSPGLASGETQYFGPGTRLLVL.

The chain carries TRBV29-1 and TRBJ2-2; D unclear. This CDR3 comprises 12 residues. From germline, CDR1 is SQVTM and CDR2 ANQGSEA. Trimming removed 0 bases from V and 6 bases from J, with 5 bases in between. CDR3 protein: CSVEELPGELFF. The CDR3 nucleotides read TGCAGCGTTGAAGAATTGCCCGGGGAGCTGTTTTTT.

This clone has only a few counts. The gene calls are TRBV4-2 and TRBJ1-4; the D is unclear. The CDR3 loop spans 13 amino acids. V was trimmed by 0 bases and J by 8 bases, leaving 7 bases between them. Looked up from germline, CDR1 is LGHNA and CDR2 is YNFKEQ. The CDR3 sequence is CASSQEAGEKLFF. The CDR3 DNA follows: TGTGCCAGCAGCCAAGAAGCCGGGGAAAAACTGTTTTTT.

A few counts support this clone. V and J are TRBV7-2 and TRBJ2-5; D not resolved. Germline CDR1 and CDR2: SGHTA and FQGNSA. The CDR3 is made up of 14 amino acids. Trimming shortened V by 4 bases and J by 5 bases, and 14 bases separated the two germline ends. The CDR3 region is CASSSLALWETQYF. DNA of the CDR3: TGTGCCAGCAGCTCATTGGCGTTGTGGGAGACCCAGTACTTC.

The V and J genes are TRBV20-1 and TRBJ1-2, with D possibly being TRBD1 (5 bases). V lost 6 bases to trimming and J lost 7 bases, with 12 bases between them. The germline V gene has CDR1 DFQATT and CDR2 SNEGSKA (reference sequence). The CDR3 length is 11 residues. CDR3: CSAWRGVGYTF. In DNA form, the CDR3 reads TGCAGTGCCTGGAGAGGGGTTGGCTACACCTTC.

V gene TRBV29-1 combines with J gene TRBJ2-3; no definite D call. Germline CDR1 reads SQVTM; CDR2 reads ANQGSEA. V was shortened by 7 bases and J by 5 bases, with 10 bases between the two germline ends. This CDR3 is built from 11 residues. CDR3 nucleotide sequence: TGCAGCGCCTTCTGCGGAGATACGCAGTATTTT. Its protein is CSAFCGDTQYF.

Only a few counts were recorded for this clone. The chain employs TRBV7-2 and TRBJ2-5; unclear D gene. This CDR3 spans 10 amino acids. Germline V gene data show CDR1 as SGHTA and CDR2 as FQGNSA. V lost 8 bases, J lost 6 bases, and 7 bases lay in between. CDR3 bases: TGTGCCAGCCAACTTAAGACCCAGTACTTC. Translation: CASQLKTQYF.

This clone occurred a few times. The chain recombines TRBV7-9 with TRBJ2-3; a weak D match, TRBD1 (5 bases). Germline values: CDR1 SEHNR, CDR2 FQNEAQ (reference sequence). The CDR3 spans 16 residues. V was shortened by 2 bases and J by 2 bases, with 14 bases between the two germline ends. CDR3 nucleotide sequence: TGTGCCAGCAGCTTAAACCCCGACAGCCCCACAGATACGCAGTATTTT. Its protein is CASSLNPDSPTDTQYF.

V is TRBV6-5 and J is TRBJ1-5; TRBD1 matches 9 bases. The ends lost 2 bases at V and 6 bases at J; junction bases unmatched: 5. The CDR3 is made up of 15 amino acids. Germline V CDR1 and CDR2: MNHEY, SVGAGI. DNA of the CDR3: TGTGCCAGCAGTTACACAGGGGGCTCGGGTCAGCCCCAGCATTTT. Residues: CASSYTGGSGQPQHF.

This clone was detected only a few times. The chain recombines TRBV28 with TRBJ2-1; 8 bases are shared with TRBD1. The CDR3 runs 15 residues. V lost 1 base, J lost 9 bases, and 8 bases stayed unmatched. CDR1 and CDR2 from the germline V gene are MDHEN and SYDVKM. The chain's CDR3 is CASSLSGGAGVEQFF. CDR3 nucleotides: TGTGCCAGCAGTTTATCAGGGGGCGCCGGGGTTGAGCAGTTCTTC. Using reference TRBV28 and TRBJ2-1 for the parts outside the CDR3, the full variable domain is DVKVTQSSRYLVKRTGEKVFLECVQDMDHENMFWYRQDPGLGLRLIYFSYDVKMKEKGDIPEGYSVSREKKERFSLILESASTNQTSMYLCASSLSGGAGVEQFFGPGTRLTVL.

The V call is TRBV27, the J call TRBJ2-5; D is unresolved. Trimming took off 3 bases at V and 4 bases at J, with 12 bases between the two ends. The CDR3 sequence is 14 residues long. Germline V gene lookup returns CDR1 MNHEY and CDR2 SMNVEV (reference sequence). CDR3 residues: CASSFMGKGETQYF. The CDR3 DNA is TGTGCCAGCAGTTTTATGGGAAAGGGAGAGACCCAGTACTTC.

The V call is TRBV2, the J call TRBJ2-1; 9 nucleotides line up with TRBD1. The CDR3 length is 15 residues. The germline CDR1 and CDR2 sequences are SNHLY and FYNNEI. Germline trimming cut 5 bases from V and 6 bases from J; bases unmatched to any gene: 8. CDR3 amino acids: CASSYRDRAPNEQFF. The CDR3 nucleotides are TGTGCCAGCAGTTACCGGGACAGGGCTCCCAATGAGCAGTTCTTC.